This TCR beta chain was profiled in a study of prognosis after radiotherapy for stage I lung cancer. The CDR3 contains 15 residues. With V trimmed by 2 bases and J by 3 bases, 6 bases remained unmatched. Germline CDR1 reads MNHNS; CDR2 reads SASEGT. Starting from genomic DNA, TCR beta CDR3 was amplified through two-round multiplex PCR. First-round PCR, the initial amplification, used primers specific to each TRBV and TRBJ gene. One entry per CDR3 protein results from TCRdb running MiXCR on the multiplex PCR reads. In the table there are roughly 30,000 distinct CDR3 sequences, under 60% of which are singletons. This clonotype was recorded at least ten times.

The chain combines TRBV6-1 with TRBJ1-1; 7 nucleotides agree with TRBD1. The material was PBMCs, obtained before or after stereotactic body radiation therapy (not recorded which). The TCR comes from a donor aged 50 or older with non-small cell lung cancer. CDR3 nucleotides: TGTGCCAGCAGTGAAAACAGGGGAAGGTACACTGAAGCTTTCTTT. Translating gives CASSENRGRYTEAFF.